This T cell receptor beta chain was documented in a study of blood T cell repertoires in COVID-19. Participants' reported clinical history set cohort assignment. A PCR-confirmed or clinician-diagnosed COVID-19 case had contacted exposed participants within 2 weeks of entry. CDR3 length: 14 amino acids. The junction had 8 bases not matched to a gene; V was cut back by 5 bases and J by 9 bases. Germline lookup yields CDR1 MNHEY and CDR2 SVGAGI. Sequencing used immunoSEQ multiplex PCR; TCRdb keeps in-frame clones, though not all of them. Altogether fewer than 350,000 clones are present, about 85% being singletons, with the ten largest covering around 1.9%.

The origin of this receptor is a woman younger than 45 who had been exposed to COVID-19. The chain links TRBV6-5 to TRBJ2-7, with 12 bases identical to TRBD1. Material: PBMCs or T cells enriched from blood (not recorded which). The CDR3 spells CASSPGTGGVGQYF. For the CDR3, the DNA is TGTGCCAGCAGTCCCGGGACAGGGGGCGTAGGGCAGTACTTC.